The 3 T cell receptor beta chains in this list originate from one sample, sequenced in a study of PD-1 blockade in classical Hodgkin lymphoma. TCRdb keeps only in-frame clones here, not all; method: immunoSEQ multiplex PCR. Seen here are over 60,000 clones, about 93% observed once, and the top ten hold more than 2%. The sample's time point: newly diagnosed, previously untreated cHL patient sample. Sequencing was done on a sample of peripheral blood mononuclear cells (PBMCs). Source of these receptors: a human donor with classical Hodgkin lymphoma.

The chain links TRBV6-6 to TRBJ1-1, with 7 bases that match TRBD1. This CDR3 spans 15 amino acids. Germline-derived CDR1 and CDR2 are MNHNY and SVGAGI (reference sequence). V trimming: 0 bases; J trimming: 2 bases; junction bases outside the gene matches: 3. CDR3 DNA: TGTGCCAGCAGTTACTCGGGACAGAGAAACACTGAAGCTTTCTTT. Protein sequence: CASSYSGQRNTEAFF.

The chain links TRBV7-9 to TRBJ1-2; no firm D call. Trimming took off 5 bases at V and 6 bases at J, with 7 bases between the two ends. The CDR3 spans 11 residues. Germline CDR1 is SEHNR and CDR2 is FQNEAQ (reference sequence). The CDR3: CASSLLHGYTF. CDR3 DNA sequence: TGTGCCAGCAGCCTCCTACATGGCTACACCTTC. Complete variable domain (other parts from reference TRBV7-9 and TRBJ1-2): DTGVSQNPRHKITKRGQNVTFRCDPISEHNRLYWYRQTLGQGPEFLTYFQNEAQLEKSRLLSDRFSAERPKGSFSTLEIQRTEQGDSAMYLCASSLLHGYTFGSGTRLTVV.

The CDR3 nucleotides are TGTGCCAGCAGCTCCGGGACAGGGGAAGAGACCCAGTACTTC. It is translated as CASSSGTGEETQYF. V gene TRBV2 combines with J gene TRBJ2-5; 10 nucleotides match TRBD1. The CDR3 covers 14 residues. The trim removed 6 bases at V and 3 bases at J, leaving 4 bases unmatched. Germline-derived CDR1 and CDR2 are SNHLY and FYNNEI.